This T cell receptor (beta chain) was found in a study of T cell responses to AZD1222 COVID-19 vaccine. Across the whole study: Both about-4-week and about-12-week second-dose recipients were combined. Study-level results: It was only after the peak T cell response that any repertoires were sampled. The CD4 TCRs associated with vaccination extended across spike and predominated at 160-218 and 743-854.

Profiling relied on immunoSEQ multiplex PCR, and the TCRdb table lists in-frame clones only, not all of them. The sample has approximately 79,000 clones; around nine tenths are singletons. Per germline, CDR1 SGHRS and CDR2 YFSETQ. The CDR3 spans 15 residues. V dropped 1 base and J dropped 3 bases, with 11 bases sitting between them. Notes on this clone: Its antigen is unidentified.

The rearrangement uses TRBV5-1 and TRBJ1-3, with D possibly being TRBD1 (5 bases). The receptor's source is an adult in good health. The source material was peripheral blood, sampled on day 0 of AZD1222 vaccination. The CDR3 DNA is TGCGCCAGCAGCTTGATGGGGGGAAGTGGAAACACCATATATTTT. Translated, it gives CASSLMGGSGNTIYF. Combining the CDR3 with reference TRBV5-1 and TRBJ1-3 gives the whole variable domain KAGVTQTPRYLIKTRGQQVTLSCSPISGHRSVSWYQQTPGQGLQFLFEYFSETQRNKGNFPGRFSGRQFSNSRSEMNVSTLELGDSALYLCASSLMGGSGNTIYFGEGSWLTVV.